This entry lists 23 T cell receptor beta chains sequenced from one sample in a study of T cells after yellow fever vaccination. TCRdb re-derived calls from the 5' RACE reads in MiXCR, one entry per CDR3 protein. In the table there are roughly 400,000 distinct CDR3 sequences, 18% of which are singletons. Sequences were derived from PBMCs, sampled before the yellow fever booster vaccination. These TCRs come from a man younger than 30 who received the YFV17D yellow fever vaccine.

There are a few counts of this clonotype. The chain links TRBV5-1 to TRBJ2-1; TRBD2 aligns across 11 bases. V lost 3 bases, J lost 4 bases, and 6 bases stayed unmatched. Germline V CDR1 and CDR2: SGHRS, YFSETQ. This CDR3 contains 16 residues. The CDR3 is CASSSTTSGVYNEQFF. The CDR3 DNA reads as TGCGCCAGCAGCTCGACGACTAGCGGGGTTTACAATGAGCAGTTCTTC.

V gene TRBV5-1 combines with J gene TRBJ1-1; weak D call: TRBD1 (6 bases). This CDR3 spans 13 amino acids. V lost 4 bases and J lost 7, with 14 bases in between. Germline V gene sequence: CDR1 SGHRS, CDR2 YFSETQ. CDR3 region: CASSTGRGDEAFF. CDR3 sequence (DNA): TGCGCCAGCAGCACCGGGAGGGGGGATGAAGCTTTCTTT.

This clonotype has more than one count but fewer than ten. V gene TRBV6-6 combines with J gene TRBJ2-7, with 10 bases fitting TRBD2. V shed 6 bases, J shed 5 bases, and the junction held 10 bases outside the gene matches. The CDR3 consists of 15 residues. CDR1 and CDR2 from the germline V gene are MNHNY and SVGAGI (reference sequence). CDR3 residues: CASSPSGGAFDEQYF. In DNA form, the CDR3 reads TGTGCCAGCAGCCCCAGCGGGGGGGCCTTCGACGAGCAGTACTTC.

This clonotype was picked up a small number of times. The chain is built from TRBV4-3 and TRBJ2-5; TRBD1 is a possible D gene (6 bases). Germline-derived CDR1 and CDR2 are LGHNA and YSLEER. This CDR3 region has 16 residues. V lost 2 bases and J 7 bases, leaving 20 bases between the germline ends. The chain's CDR3 is CASSQLYGTPSRTQYF. The CDR3 nucleotides read TGCGCCAGCAGCCAACTCTATGGGACACCCAGCCGGACCCAGTACTTC.

The V gene is TRBV29-1, the J gene TRBJ2-5; D is possibly TRBD1 or TRBD2 (5 bases each). From germline, CDR1 is SQVTM and CDR2 ANQGSEA. The V end was cut by 0 bases, the J end by 3 bases, with 14 bases between. This CDR3 contains 15 residues. CDR3 in amino acids: CSVEDKGTQEETQYF. The CDR3 nucleotides read TGCAGCGTTGAAGATAAGGGGACGCAGGAAGAGACCCAGTACTTC.

V usage is TRBV10-2 and J usage is TRBJ2-1; TRBD2 aligns across 9 bases. Per the germline V gene, CDR1 is WSHSY and CDR2 is SAAADI. The ends lost 5 bases at V and 0 bases at J; junction bases unmatched: 5. The CDR3 totals 16 residues. CDR3 in amino acids: CASSSQRGVSYNEQFF. CDR3 sequence (DNA): TGCGCCAGCAGTTCCCAGCGGGGGGTCTCCTACAATGAGCAGTTCTTC.

J is TRBJ1-3 and V is TRBV7-9, with 7 bases identical to TRBD1. The CDR3 runs to 15 residues. Unmatched junction bases numbered 4, after V lost 5 bases and J lost 0 bases. Germline assignment: CDR1 SEHNR and CDR2 FQNEAQ (reference sequence). CDR3 residues: CASSLWTGSGNTIYF. CDR3 coding DNA: TGTGCCAGCAGCCTATGGACAGGCTCTGGAAACACCATATATTTT.

This clonotype turned up a few times. V is TRBV6-5 and J is TRBJ2-3; D remains unclear. Germline-derived CDR1 and CDR2 are MNHEY and SVGAGI. The ends were cut back, 6 bases at V and 1 base at J, with 11 bases in the middle. This CDR3 is built from 14 residues. CDR3 in amino acids: CASSLQLGTDTQYF. The CDR3 region has the DNA TGTGCCAGCAGCCTCCAACTTGGCACAGATACGCAGTATTTT.

The chain joins TRBV30 to TRBJ1-1; D gene ambiguous. The CDR3 is 14 amino acids. Trimming stripped 3 bases from V and 4 bases from J, with 15 bases between. Looked up from germline, CDR1 is GTSNPN and CDR2 is SVGIG (reference sequence). CDR3 DNA sequence: TGTGCCTGGAGAGGGATCGGGGTGACCACTGAAGCTTTCTTT. Translation: CAWRGIGVTTEAFF.

The table lists this clonotype with a few counts. The CDR3 spells CSARIGTSGVETQYF. The CDR3 bases are TGCAGTGCTAGAATTGGGACTAGCGGGGTCGAGACCCAGTACTTC. The chain employs TRBV20-1 and TRBJ2-5; 13 nucleotides align to TRBD2. Germline CDR1 reads DFQATT; CDR2 reads SNEGSKA (reference sequence). This CDR3 region has 15 residues. The V segment lost 2 bases and the J segment 5 bases; nucleotides outside the gene matches: 5.

The rearrangement uses TRBV12-3 or TRBV12-4 and TRBJ1-3; 8 positions match TRBD1. The CDR3 consists of 15 residues. Trimming cost V 6 bases and J 3 bases; bases outside gene matches: 7. DNA for the CDR3: TGTGCCAGCAGCCGATCGGGACAGGTTGGAAACACCATATATTTT. This encodes CASSRSGQVGNTIYF.

CDR3 nucleotide sequence: TGCGCCAGCAGCCAAGAGGCTGTGGTGGTGGAGGGCCGCACAGATACGCAGTATTTT. Residues: CASSQEAVVVEGRTDTQYF. The J gene is TRBJ2-3, the V gene TRBV4-1, with D possibly TRBD2 on 6 matching bases. Germline values: CDR1 MGHRA, CDR2 YSYEKL. V was pared by 0 bases and J by 1 base, with 20 bases between. The CDR3 is made up of 19 amino acids.

This clonotype was recorded a few times. The chain joins TRBV12-3 or TRBV12-4 to TRBJ1-1, with D possibly being TRBD1 (5 bases). This CDR3 region has 13 residues. The V end lost 6 bases, the J end lost 1 base, and 9 bases lay between the germline ends. The CDR3 DNA sequence: TGTGCCAGCAGGGGGGATTGGAACACTGAAGCTTTCTTT. This sequence encodes CASRGDWNTEAFF.

This clonotype was counted many times. This rearrangement joins TRBV29-1 to TRBJ2-7; no clear D. V lost 4 bases to trimming and J lost 7 bases, with 14 bases between them. CDR1 is SQVTM and CDR2 is ANQGSEA in the germline V gene. The CDR3 runs to 12 residues. This CDR3 reads CSVGGGPREQYF. CDR3 bases: TGCAGCGTTGGAGGTGGCCCTCGGGAGCAGTACTTC.

This clonotype appeared a few times. This sequence joins TRBV6-6 and TRBJ2-5, with a weak D call TRBD2 (7 bases). The CDR3 contains 14 residues. Per the germline V gene, CDR1 is MNHNY and CDR2 is SVGAGI (reference sequence). The V and J ends lost 5 bases and 5 bases respectively, with 15 bases between them. The CDR3 DNA is TGTGCCAGCAGTATCGGGGGGCGCGTCGAGACCCAGTACTTC. Translating it yields CASSIGGRVETQYF.

The V call is TRBV29-1, the J call TRBJ1-1; D is unclear. Germline loops: CDR1 SQVTM, CDR2 ANQGSEA. There are 11 residues in the CDR3. Trimming cost V 7 bases and J 6 bases, with 12 bases left between them. CDR3 loop: CSGLVVAEAFF. The CDR3 bases are TGCAGCGGTCTAGTGGTCGCTGAAGCTTTCTTT. The full variable domain, rest sourced from reference TRBV29-1 and TRBJ1-1, is SAVISQKPSRDICQRGTSLTIQCQVDSQVTMMFWYRQQPGQSLTLIATANQGSEATYESGFVIDKFPISRPNLTFSTLTVSNMSPEDSSIYLCSGLVVAEAFFGQGTRLTVV.

This clonotype was picked up many times. The V and J genes are TRBV20-1 and TRBJ2-7, with 10 bases aligning to TRBD1. CDR3 length equals 15 residues. V shed 4 bases and J 0 bases; nucleotides not matched to a gene: 6. Germline V lookup: CDR1 DFQATT, CDR2 SNEGSKA (reference sequence). The CDR3 sequence is CSAKRGQGYSYEQYF. In nucleotides, the CDR3 is TGCAGTGCTAAGCGGGGACAGGGGTACTCCTACGAGCAGTACTTC.

This chain connects TRBV6-2 or TRBV6-3 to TRBJ2-1, with no clear D. Germline values: CDR1 MNHEY, CDR2 SVGEGT. The CDR3 is made up of 12 amino acids. Trimming took off 6 bases at V and 3 bases at J, with 6 bases between the two ends. Written as DNA, the CDR3 is TGTGCCAGCAGAAGGAGCTACAATGAGCAGTTCTTC. It specifies CASRRSYNEQFF.

This clonotype has a count of ten or more. CDR3 amino acids: CASSLDIRDTQYF. CDR3 nucleotides: TGTGCCAGCAGCTTAGATATTAGAGATACGCAGTATTTT. The chain combines TRBV7-2 with TRBJ2-3, with unresolved D. CDR1 is SGHTA and CDR2 is FQGNSA in the germline V gene. V lost 1 base and J 5 bases, leaving 7 bases between the germline ends. The CDR3 contains 13 residues.

CDR3 nucleotides: TGTGCCAGCAGCTCGCCTCCGGGACTAGCGGGGGGGCGAGGGGAAAACATTCAGTACTTC. This translates into CASSSPPGLAGGRGENIQYF. The rearrangement uses TRBV7-2 and TRBJ2-4; TRBD2 matches 16 bases. Germline V lookup: CDR1 SGHTA, CDR2 FQGNSA. V shed 4 bases and J 5 bases; nucleotides not matched to a gene: 14. The CDR3 runs to 20 residues.

This clonotype was recorded at least ten times. This chain uses TRBV6-5 with TRBJ2-6, with a possible D match to TRBD1 (6 bases). The CDR3 runs 15 residues. Looked up from germline, CDR1 is MNHEY and CDR2 is SVGAGI. The V end lost 4 bases, the J end lost 4 bases, and 11 bases lay between the germline ends. The CDR3 here is CASSSGDSGANVLTF. DNA for the CDR3: TGTGCCAGCAGTTCAGGGGATTCCGGGGCCAACGTCCTGACTTTC.

CDR3 coding DNA: TGTGCCAGCAGCTGGGGGGGACCTACGACCGGGGAGCTGTTTTTT. Its translation is CASSWGGPTTGELFF. The chain couples TRBV7-6 to TRBJ2-2; 7 bases fit TRBD2. This CDR3 contains 15 residues. CDR1 is SGHVS and CDR2 is FNYEAQ in the germline V gene. J gave up 5 bases and V 4 bases, and 7 bases lay outside the gene matches.

The sample holds many counts of this clonotype. The V and J genes are TRBV7-8 and TRBJ2-2; no clear D gene. The germline gives CDR1 SGHVS, CDR2 FQNEAQ. Trimming shortened V by 6 bases and J by 0 bases, and 5 bases separated the two germline ends. The CDR3 extends over 13 amino acids. The DNA of the CDR3 is TGTGCCAGCAGGAACACGAACACCGGGGAGCTGTTTTTT. Translating gives CASRNTNTGELFF.